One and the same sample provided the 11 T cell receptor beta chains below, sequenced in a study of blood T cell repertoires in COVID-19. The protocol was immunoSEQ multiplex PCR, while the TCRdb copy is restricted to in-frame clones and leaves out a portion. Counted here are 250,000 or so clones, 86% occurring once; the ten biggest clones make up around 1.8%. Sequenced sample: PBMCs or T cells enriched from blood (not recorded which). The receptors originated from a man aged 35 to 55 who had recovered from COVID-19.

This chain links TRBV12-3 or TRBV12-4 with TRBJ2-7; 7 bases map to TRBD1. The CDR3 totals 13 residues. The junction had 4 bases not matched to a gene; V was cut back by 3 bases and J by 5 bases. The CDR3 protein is CASSFEGGHEQYF. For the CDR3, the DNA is TGTGCCAGCAGTTTTGAAGGGGGCCACGAGCAGTACTTC.

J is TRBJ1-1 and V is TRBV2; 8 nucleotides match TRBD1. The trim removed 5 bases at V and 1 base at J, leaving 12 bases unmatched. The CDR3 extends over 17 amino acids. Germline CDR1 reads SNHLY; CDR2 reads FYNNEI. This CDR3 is CASSIGQGLIGNTEAFF. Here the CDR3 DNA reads TGTGCCAGCAGTATCGGACAGGGCTTAATAGGGAACACTGAAGCTTTCTTT.

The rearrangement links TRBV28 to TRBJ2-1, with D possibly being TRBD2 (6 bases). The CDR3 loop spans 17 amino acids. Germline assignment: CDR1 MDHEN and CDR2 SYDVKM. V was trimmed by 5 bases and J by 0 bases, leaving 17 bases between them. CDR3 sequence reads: CASSPPFGGSSYNEQFF. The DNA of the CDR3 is TGTGCCAGCAGTCCCCCATTTGGGGGGAGCTCCTACAATGAGCAGTTCTTC.

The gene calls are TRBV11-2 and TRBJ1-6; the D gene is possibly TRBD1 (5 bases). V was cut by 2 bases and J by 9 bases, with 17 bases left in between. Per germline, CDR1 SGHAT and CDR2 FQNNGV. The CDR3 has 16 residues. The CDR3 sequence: CASSLRGLSNSSPLHF. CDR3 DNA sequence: TGTGCCAGCAGCTTAAGGGGACTTAGTAATAGTTCACCCCTCCACTTT.

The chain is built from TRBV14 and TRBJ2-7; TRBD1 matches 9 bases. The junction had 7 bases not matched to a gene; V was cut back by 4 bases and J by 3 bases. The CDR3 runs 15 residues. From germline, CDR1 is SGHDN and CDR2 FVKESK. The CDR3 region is CASSLNRDRVYEQYF. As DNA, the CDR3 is TGTGCCAGCAGCCTAAACCGGGACAGGGTCTACGAGCAGTACTTC.

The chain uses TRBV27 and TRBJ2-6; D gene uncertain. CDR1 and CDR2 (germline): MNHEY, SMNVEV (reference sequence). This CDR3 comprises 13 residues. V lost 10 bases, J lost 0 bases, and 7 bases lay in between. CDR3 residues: CATRYSGANVLTF. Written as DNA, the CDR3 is TGTGCCACCCGGTACTCTGGGGCCAACGTCCTGACTTTC.

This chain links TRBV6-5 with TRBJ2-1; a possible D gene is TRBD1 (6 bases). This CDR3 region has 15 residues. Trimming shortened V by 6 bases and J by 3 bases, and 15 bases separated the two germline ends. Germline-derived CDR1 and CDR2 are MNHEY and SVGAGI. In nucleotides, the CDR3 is TGTGCCAGCAGAACACCCGCAGGGGACTACAATGAGCAGTTCTTC. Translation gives CASRTPAGDYNEQFF.

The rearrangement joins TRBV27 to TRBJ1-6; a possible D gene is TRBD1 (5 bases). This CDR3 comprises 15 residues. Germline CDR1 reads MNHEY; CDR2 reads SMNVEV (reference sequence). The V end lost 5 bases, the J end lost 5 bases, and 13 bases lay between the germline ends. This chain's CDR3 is CASSRTYPHNSPLHF. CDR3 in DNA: TGTGCCAGCAGTAGGACATATCCCCATAATTCACCCCTCCACTTT.

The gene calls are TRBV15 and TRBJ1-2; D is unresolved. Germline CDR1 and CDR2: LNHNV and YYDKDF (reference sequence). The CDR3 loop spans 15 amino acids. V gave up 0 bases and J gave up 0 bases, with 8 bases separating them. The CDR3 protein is CATSRDIAANYGYTF. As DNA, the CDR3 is TGTGCCACCAGCAGAGATATAGCAGCTAACTATGGCTACACCTTC. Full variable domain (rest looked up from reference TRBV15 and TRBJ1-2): DAMVIQNPRYQVTQFGKPVTLSCSQTLNHNVMYWYQQKSSQAPKLLFHYYDKDFNNEADTPDNFQSRRPNTSFCFLDIRSPGLGDTAMYLCATSRDIAANYGYTFGSGTRLTVV.

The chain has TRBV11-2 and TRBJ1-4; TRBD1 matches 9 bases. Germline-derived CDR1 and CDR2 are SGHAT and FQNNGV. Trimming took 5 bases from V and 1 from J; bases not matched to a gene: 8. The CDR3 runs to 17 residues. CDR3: CASSLLTGGLTNEKLFF. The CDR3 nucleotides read TGTGCCAGCAGCCTCCTGACAGGGGGGTTAACTAATGAAAAACTGTTTTTT.

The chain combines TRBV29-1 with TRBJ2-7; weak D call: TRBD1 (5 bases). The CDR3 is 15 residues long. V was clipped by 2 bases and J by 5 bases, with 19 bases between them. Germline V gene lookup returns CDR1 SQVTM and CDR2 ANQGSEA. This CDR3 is CSVEMLAGIFNEQYF. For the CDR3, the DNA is TGCAGCGTTGAAATGTTAGCAGGGATTTTTAACGAGCAGTACTTC.